Following are 14 T cell receptor beta chains from one sample sequenced in a study of T-cell memory formation after mild COVID-19. Each CDR3 protein is one row after TCRdb ran MiXCR on the 5' RACE reads. The table lists some 120,000 distinct CDR3 sequences, less than 6.5% of them singletons, with 2% to 2.5% in the top ten. The specimen sequenced was PBMCs or a T cell subset sorted from them (not recorded which). The receptors stem from an adult woman who had mild COVID-19 (a few samples of this study predate the infection). Cell type and time point are not known.

This clonotype came up a few times. The chain links TRBV12-3 or TRBV12-4 to TRBJ2-7; 9 bases line up with TRBD2. The CDR3 extends over 16 amino acids. The trim removed 5 bases at V and 4 bases at J, leaving 12 bases unmatched. CDR3 region: CASSTSASGDPYEQYF. In DNA, the CDR3 is TGTGCCAGCAGTACAAGCGCTAGCGGGGATCCTTACGAGCAGTACTTC.

This clonotype was seen a handful of times. The gene calls are TRBV12-3 or TRBV12-4 and TRBJ2-7, with 10 bases aligning to TRBD2. The CDR3 length is 16 residues. V shed 5 bases, J shed 2 bases, and the junction held 9 bases outside the gene matches. The CDR3 sequence: CASSPSGTSATYEQYF. The DNA for the CDR3 is TGTGCCAGCAGTCCAAGTGGGACTAGCGCAACCTACGAGCAGTACTTC.

The chain joins TRBV12-3 or TRBV12-4 to TRBJ1-2; possibly TRBD1 for D (5 bases). The CDR3 contains 15 residues. The V end lost 5 bases, the J end lost 6 bases, and 19 bases lay between the germline ends. In nucleotides, the CDR3 is TGTGCCAGCAGTCTACGTTCGGACATTAGTCATGGCTACACCTTC. This gives the protein CASSLRSDISHGYTF.

This clonotype was detected many times. The chain combines TRBV7-3 with TRBJ2-1; TRBD1 matches at 11 bases. CDR1 and CDR2 from the germline V gene are SGHTA and FQGTGA. The V gene end was trimmed by 0 bases and the J gene end by 2 bases; junction bases not matched to a gene: 0. This CDR3 region has 16 residues. The CDR3 DNA reads TGTGCCAGCAGCTTAACGGGACAGGGGGCCTACAATGAGCAGTTCTTC. Translating it yields CASSLTGQGAYNEQFF.

The chain joins TRBV24-1 to TRBJ2-7; weak D call: TRBD2 (5 bases). The ends were cut back, 1 base at V and 1 base at J, with 13 bases in the middle. Germline V CDR1 and CDR2: KGHDR, SFDVKD. The CDR3 is 16 residues long. The CDR3 reads CATSDFSRTGSYEQYF. The CDR3, as DNA: TGTGCCACCAGTGATTTCTCTAGGACGGGGTCCTACGAGCAGTACTTC.

Many counts were recorded for this clonotype. J is TRBJ1-5 and V is TRBV12-3 or TRBV12-4; maybe TRBD1 (5 bases). The CDR3 runs 13 residues. Trimming left V 3 bases short and J 7 bases short, with 10 bases between. Written as DNA, the CDR3 is TGTGCCAGCAGTTTGGGGGAGCACCAGCCCCAGCATTTT. As protein: CASSLGEHQPQHF.

This clonotype was picked up many times. CDR3 DNA: TGCAGCGTTGTACCGGGACAGGCGGTCAATGAGCAGTTCTTC. It encodes CSVVPGQAVNEQFF. This rearrangement joins TRBV29-1 to TRBJ2-1; TRBD1 matches at 8 bases. CDR1 and CDR2 from the germline V gene are SQVTM and ANQGSEA. CDR3 size: 14 residues. J was trimmed by 6 bases and V by 4 bases; bases with no gene match: 8.

V and J are TRBV5-6 and TRBJ1-2, with D perhaps matching TRBD1 (5 bases). Per the germline V gene, CDR1 is SGHDT and CDR2 is YYEEEE. The CDR3 covers 12 residues. V was pared by 2 bases and J by 8 bases, with 10 bases between. DNA of the CDR3: TGTGCCAGCAGCTTCCAGGGAGGGGGCTACACCTTC. Translated, it gives CASSFQGGGYTF.

V gene TRBV7-8 combines with J gene TRBJ2-7; 10 nucleotides align to TRBD2. Trimming cost V 1 base and J 2 bases; bases outside gene matches: 2. CDR3 length: 15 residues. Germline-derived CDR1 and CDR2 are SGHVS and FQNEAQ. CDR3 sequence (DNA): TGTGCCAGCAGCTTAGGCACTAGCGGGACCTACGAGCAGTACTTC. Protein sequence: CASSLGTSGTYEQYF.

This clonotype was counted many times. V is TRBV3-1 and J is TRBJ2-5; tentatively, D is TRBD1 (6 bases). Germline V gene data show CDR1 as LGHDT and CDR2 as YNNKEL (reference sequence). The CDR3 sequence is 12 residues long. V was trimmed by 0 bases and J by 10 bases, leaving 9 bases between them. In nucleotides, the CDR3 is TGTGCCAGCAGCCAAGATCGAGGGGGCCAGTACTTC. This gives the protein CASSQDRGGQYF.

This clonotype occurred many times. The chain joins TRBV7-9 to TRBJ2-7; 7 bases agree with TRBD1. Germline V CDR1 and CDR2: SEHNR, FQNEAQ (reference sequence). Unmatched junction bases numbered 1, after V lost 3 bases and J lost 5 bases. This CDR3 region has 12 residues. The CDR3, as DNA: TGTGCCAGCAGCTTGGACAGGCACGAGCAGTACTTC. The encoded protein is CASSLDRHEQYF. The complete variable domain, with remaining parts taken from reference TRBV7-9 and TRBJ2-7, reads DTGVSQNPRHKITKRGQNVTFRCDPISEHNRLYWYRQTLGQGPEFLTYFQNEAQLEKSRLLSDRFSAERPKGSFSTLEIQRTEQGDSAMYLCASSLDRHEQYFGPGTRLTVT.

V is TRBV5-1 and J is TRBJ2-5; 10 nucleotides line up with TRBD2. Germline V gene lookup returns CDR1 SGHRS and CDR2 YFSETQ. The CDR3 consists of 16 residues. The V and J ends lost 0 bases and 5 bases, in that order; junction bases with no gene match: 7. Written as DNA, the CDR3 is TGCGCCAGCAGCTTGGCTCTAGCGGGAGCGGGTGAGACCCAGTACTTC. This gives the protein CASSLALAGAGETQYF.

This clonotype was counted a few times. The gene calls are TRBV23-1 and TRBJ2-3; a possible D gene is TRBD2 (6 bases). TRBV23-1 is treated as an ORF (open reading frame) with a function not yet certain. Trimming left V 6 bases short and J 2 bases short, with 12 bases between. CDR3 length equals 14 residues. CDR3 nucleotides: TGCGCCAGCAGCCGAGCGGGTCCCACAGATACGCAGTATTTT. This encodes CASSRAGPTDTQYF.

V gene TRBV20-1 combines with J gene TRBJ1-2, with 7 bases identical to TRBD1. The CDR3 contains 13 residues. Germline trimming cut 1 base from V and 4 bases from J; bases unmatched to any gene: 3. Germline-derived CDR1 and CDR2 are DFQATT and SNEGSKA (reference sequence). The CDR3 reads CSARGTGLYGYTF. The CDR3 DNA sequence: TGCAGTGCTAGAGGGACAGGACTCTATGGCTACACCTTC.